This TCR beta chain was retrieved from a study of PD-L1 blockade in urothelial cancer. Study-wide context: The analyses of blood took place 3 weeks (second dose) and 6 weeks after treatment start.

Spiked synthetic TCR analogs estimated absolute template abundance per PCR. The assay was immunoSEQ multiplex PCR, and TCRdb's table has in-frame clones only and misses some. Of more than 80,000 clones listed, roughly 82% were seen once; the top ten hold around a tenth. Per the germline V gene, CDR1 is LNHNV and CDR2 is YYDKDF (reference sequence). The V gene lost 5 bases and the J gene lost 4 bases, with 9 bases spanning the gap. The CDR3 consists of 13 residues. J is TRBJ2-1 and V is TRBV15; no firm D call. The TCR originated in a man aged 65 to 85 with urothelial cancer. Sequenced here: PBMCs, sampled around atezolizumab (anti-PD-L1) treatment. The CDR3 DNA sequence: TGTGCCACCAGCGAGGATTCTTACAATGAGCAGTTCTTC. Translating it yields CATSEDSYNEQFF.